This paragraph reports one TCR beta chain. The antigen is unknown. Given the absence of the conserved phenylalanine or tryptophan at the CDR3 end, a read error is likely. This specimen comes from a study of OX40 agonist ivuxolimab in advanced cancers. Study-wide background: Ivuxolimab was administered intravenously to patients at 0.01 to 10 mg/kg every 2 weeks. Dose-escalation patients' cancers were hepatocellular carcinoma, melanoma, renal cell or head and neck cancer.

Profiling relied on immunoSEQ multiplex PCR, and the TCRdb table lists in-frame clones only, not all of them. The table lists about 35,000 clones, roughly 72% of them singletons, with less than 30% in the top ten. This CDR3 has 14 amino acids. V lost 0 bases, J lost 6 bases, and 12 bases lay in between. CDR1 is SGHRS, CDR2 YFSETQ, per germline. General observations from the study: At 0.1 to 3.0 mg/kg, CD4+ and CD8+ blood T cells expanded clonally by week 6.

The sequencing used CD4+ or CD8+ T cells sorted from blood, collected in a trial of the OX40 agonist ivuxolimab. The receptor was derived from an adult with an advanced solid tumor such as melanoma, head and neck, liver or kidney cancer. V gene TRBV5-1 combines with J gene TRBJ1-1, with D possibly TRBD1 on 5 matching bases. CDR3: CASSLAGGVSEAFL. CDR3 nucleotide sequence: TGCGCCAGCAGCTTGGCGGGGGGAGTATCTGAAGCTTTCCTT.